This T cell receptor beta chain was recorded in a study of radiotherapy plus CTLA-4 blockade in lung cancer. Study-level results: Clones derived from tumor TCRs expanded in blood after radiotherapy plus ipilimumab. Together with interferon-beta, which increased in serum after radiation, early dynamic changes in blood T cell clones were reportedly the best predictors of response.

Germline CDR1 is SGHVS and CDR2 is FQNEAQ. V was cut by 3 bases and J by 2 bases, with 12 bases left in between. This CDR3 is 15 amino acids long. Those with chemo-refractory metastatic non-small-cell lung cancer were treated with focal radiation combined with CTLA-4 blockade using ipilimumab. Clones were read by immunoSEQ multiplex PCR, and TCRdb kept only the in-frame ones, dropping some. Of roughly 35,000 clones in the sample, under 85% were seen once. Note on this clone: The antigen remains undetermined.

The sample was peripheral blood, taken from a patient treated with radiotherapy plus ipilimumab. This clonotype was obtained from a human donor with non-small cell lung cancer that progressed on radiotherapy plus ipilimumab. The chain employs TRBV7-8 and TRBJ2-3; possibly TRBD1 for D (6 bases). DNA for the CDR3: TGTGCCAGCAGCTTCAACAGGGCTTCCACAGATACGCAGTATTTT. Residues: CASSFNRASTDTQYF.